These 8 T cell receptor beta chains originate from one sample sequenced in a study of T cells of healthy individuals. TCRdb reprocessed the 5' RACE reads via MiXCR and lists one record per CDR3 protein. Among tens of thousands of distinct CDR3 sequences listed, around 15% were seen once. These receptors originate from a human donor in good health.

The chain is built from TRBV5-1 and TRBJ2-7; TRBD2 agrees at 9 bases. V trimming: 0 bases; J trimming: 2 bases; junction bases outside the gene matches: 3. Per the germline V gene, CDR1 is SGHRS and CDR2 is YFSETQ. This CDR3 has 15 amino acids. The CDR3 coding sequence is TGCGCCAGCAGCTTGGCCGGCGGGAGGGCCTACGAGCAGTACTTC. Residues: CASSLAGGRAYEQYF.

V gene TRBV7-2 combines with J gene TRBJ1-2, with unresolved D. Germline V gene sequence: CDR1 SGHTA, CDR2 FQGNSA. The germline V and J ends were trimmed by 5 bases and 6 bases, with 13 bases remaining between them. The CDR3 sequence is 13 residues long. The CDR3 loop reads CASSQEGMDGYTF. The CDR3 DNA reads as TGTGCCAGCAGCCAAGAAGGGATGGATGGCTACACCTTC.

The sample holds a few counts of this clonotype. This chain connects TRBV7-6 to TRBJ2-1; 7 bases match TRBD1. Trimming removed 1 base from V and 8 bases from J; junction bases left unmatched: 8. This CDR3 is built from 15 residues. Germline CDR1 and CDR2: SGHVS and FNYEAQ. The CDR3 DNA follows: TGTGCCAGCAGCTTAGGAAACAGGGGTTTCGATGAGCAGTTCTTC. It codes for CASSLGNRGFDEQFF.

The sample holds many counts of this clonotype. This chain connects TRBV5-6 to TRBJ1-1; the match to TRBD1 covers 7 bases. V lost 4 bases to trimming and J lost 5 bases; unmatched junction nucleotides: 14. The CDR3 runs to 16 residues. Per germline, CDR1 SGHDT and CDR2 YYEEEE. The CDR3 loop reads CASSRTGLRRGTEAFF. In nucleotides, the CDR3 is TGTGCCAGCAGCCGGACAGGCCTGCGGAGGGGGACTGAAGCTTTCTTT.

Many counts were recorded for this clonotype. The chain couples TRBV29-1 to TRBJ1-2; 9 bases map to TRBD1. Trimming at V came to 7 bases and at J to 2 bases, leaving 8 bases not matched to a gene. Germline V CDR1 and CDR2: SQVTM, ANQGSEA. The CDR3 runs to 14 residues. The DNA for the CDR3 is TGCAGCGCTTTGGGACAGGGAGGCAACTATGGCTACACCTTC. The encoded protein is CSALGQGGNYGYTF.

V usage is TRBV4-3 and J usage is TRBJ2-7; TRBD1 agrees at 8 bases. After removal of 1 base from V and 5 bases from J, the junction contained 10 bases not matched to a gene. The CDR3 loop spans 16 amino acids. Germline V gene sequence: CDR1 LGHNA, CDR2 YSLEER. The CDR3 sequence: CASSQGSHRGVHEQYF. The CDR3 DNA is TGCGCCAGCAGCCAAGGTTCCCACAGGGGGGTCCACGAGCAGTACTTC.

This clonotype was counted many times. No DNA is shown, since the ends of the CDR3 on it are uncertain; the CDR3 is the one TCRdb lists. The chain is built from TRBV19 and TRBJ2-1; TRBD2 is the table's D call, not checked against the DNA. The CDR3 is 16 amino acids in total, end residues counted. The germline CDR1 and CDR2 sequences are LNHDA and SQIVND (reference sequence). CDR3 sequence: CASTSGLAVPYNEQFF.

This clonotype was recorded a few times. The chain links TRBV7-2 to TRBJ2-7; D is uncertain. CDR3 size: 15 residues. Germline V lookup: CDR1 SGHTA, CDR2 FQGNSA. With 1 base removed from V and 2 bases from J, the gap between germline ends came to 12 bases. The CDR3 loop is CASSLGPGSAYEQYF. The CDR3 coding sequence is TGTGCCAGCAGCTTAGGACCCGGCTCCGCCTACGAGCAGTACTTC.